Listed below are T cell receptor beta chains from one sample, sequenced in a study of patients and donors after allogeneic stem cell transplantation. TCRdb passed the RT-PCR reads through MiXCR, listing each CDR3 protein once. The table includes roughly 200,000 distinct CDR3 sequences, around two fifths detected once. The sample consisted of blood, either unsorted or a sorted T cell fraction (not recorded which). These receptors came from a human donor who was either an allogeneic HSCT recipient or a stem cell or donor lymphocyte infusion donor (not recorded which). It is not recorded whose cells these are; they may come from a transplant donor. CDR3s include the opening cysteine and the closing phenylalanine or tryptophan. A D gene is named only where the DNA matches it firmly. A clone size is listed for some rows: how often the clone was seen (once, few, many), or a class if it is expanded.

d_call clone_size j_call v_call cdr3_aa cdr3_nt
TRBD1 few TRBJ1-2 TRBV7-9 CASSWGTGHGYTF TGTGCCAGCAGCTGGGGGACAGGCCATGGCTACACCTTC
TRBD1 NA TRBJ2-2 TRBV4-3 CASSQGGTEQGAGELFF TGCGCCAGCAGCCAAGGCGGGACTGAACAGGGGGCCGGGGAGCTGTTTTTT
NA NA TRBJ2-5 TRBV24-1 CATSDSTQGRLETQYF TGTGCCACCAGTGATAGTACGCAGGGACGTTTGGAGACCCAGTACTTC
NA NA TRBJ1-2 TRBV29-1 CSVVPGLSGGPNYGYTF TGCAGCGTTGTTCCCGGACTAAGTGGGGGCCCCAACTATGGCTACACCTTC
NA NA TRBJ2-5 TRBV10-2 CASSEGPAGPQYF TGCGCCAGCAGTGAAGGGCCCGCCGGGCCCCAGTACTTC
NA NA TRBJ1-2 TRBV15 CATSRGDSPYGYTF TGTGCCACCAGCAGAGGTGACAGCCCCTATGGCTACACCTTC
NA NA TRBJ2-2 TRBV5-1 CASNSAHTGELFF TGCGCCAGCAACAGCGCTCACACCGGGGAGCTGTTTTTT
TRBD1 NA TRBJ1-5 TRBV20-1 CSAREGGLGPQHF TGCAGTGCTAGAGAAGGGGGCCTGGGGCCCCAGCATTTT
TRBD2 NA TRBJ2-5 TRBV12-3/TRBV12-4 CASSFRGGVAEETQYF TGTGCCAGCAGTTTCCGGGGGGGCGTAGCCGAAGAGACCCAGTACTTC
TRBD2 few TRBJ2-7 TRBV4-1 CASSQERGGLNEQYF TGCGCCAGCAGCCAAGAGCGGGGGGGCCTGAACGAGCAGTACTTC
NA few TRBJ1-1 TRBV11-2 CASSKRTELNTEAFF TGTGCCAGCAGCAAGCGGACAGAGTTGAACACTGAAGCTTTCTTT
TRBD1 NA TRBJ2-7 TRBV7-9 CASSAPGQGWSYEQYF TGTGCCAGCAGCGCCCCCGGACAGGGGTGGTCCTACGAGCAGTACTTC
NA NA TRBJ2-6 TRBV29-1 CSVGAANVLTF TGCAGCGTTGGTGCGGCCAACGTCCTGACTTTC
NA NA TRBJ2-5 TRBV15 CATSRDVESRGTQYF TGTGCCACCAGCAGAGATGTCGAGAGCCGCGGGACCCAGTACTTC
NA few TRBJ1-1 TRBV7-9 CASSFGQEAFF TGTGCCAGCAGCTTCGGACAGGAAGCTTTCTTT
NA NA TRBJ1-2 TRBV12-3/TRBV12-4 CASSQEGLGYGYTF TGTGCCAGCAGCCAGGAGGGTTTGGGCTATGGCTACACCTTC
TRBD1 few TRBJ2-7 TRBV5-6 CASSLVGQGLYEQYF TGTGCCAGCAGCTTGGTTGGACAGGGGCTCTACGAGCAGTACTTC
NA few TRBJ2-3 TRBV6-5 CASSTRTSPAQYF TGTGCCAGCAGTACACGGACTTCGCCGGCGCAGTATTTT
NA NA TRBJ2-3 TRBV5-1 CASSQEPITDTQYF TGCGCCAGCAGCCAGGAGCCGATCACAGATACGCAGTATTTT
NA NA TRBJ1-5 TRBV21-1 CASSKDNGQPQHF TGTGCCAGCAGCAAAGACAATGGGCAGCCCCAGCATTTT
TRBD1 few TRBJ1-5 TRBV12-3/TRBV12-4 CASSPLGTAGNQPQHF TGTGCCAGCAGTCCCCTCGGGACAGCGGGCAATCAGCCCCAGCATTTT
NA many TRBJ1-2 TRBV24-1 CATQQGDYGYTF TGTGCCACTCAACAGGGCGACTATGGCTACACCTTC
TRBD1 NA TRBJ2-2 TRBV7-8 CASSLRDRAGELFF TGTGCCAGCAGCCTCCGGGACAGGGCCGGGGAGCTGTTTTTT
NA NA TRBJ2-1 TRBV5-5 CASSHLRAVNNEQFF TGTGCCAGCAGCCACCTTAGGGCGGTAAACAATGAGCAGTTCTTC
NA NA TRBJ1-6 TRBV6-6 CASSYRAANSPLHF TGTGCCAGCAGTTATAGGGCAGCCAATTCACCCCTCCACTTT
NA many TRBJ1-2 TRBV7-2 CASSLTGRYGYTF TGTGCCAGCAGCTTAACAGGACGCTATGGCTACACCTTC
TRBD2 once TRBJ2-3 TRBV20-1 CSARDVGERGGTDTQYF TGCAGTGCTAGAGATGTGGGGGAGCGGGGGGGCACAGATACGCAGTATTTT
NA NA TRBJ2-5 TRBV14 CASSQDWETQYF TGTGCCAGCAGCCAAGACTGGGAGACCCAGTACTTC
NA few TRBJ1-6 TRBV12-3/TRBV12-4 CASSLGFRPLHF TGTGCCAGCAGTTTAGGGTTTCGCCCCCTCCACTTT